This T cell receptor (beta chain) was captured by sequencing in a study of cytomegalovirus exposure and HLA in healthy donors. Study-wide findings and caveats: Other equally common chains were less clonally expanded than HLA-associated TCR beta chains, a later analysis showed.

Vbeta (60) and Jbeta (13) primers were used in the PCR. The method was immunoSEQ multiplex PCR; TCRdb's version includes in-frame clones alone and lacks a portion of them. The data hold about 120,000 clones, with 82% observed a single time. Of note for this clone: What it binds is unknown.

It was healthy bone marrow donors who served as donors. The TCR was taken from a young woman in good health and CMV-seronegative. The sequenced sample was PBMCs.

The CDR3: CASSLTLEGRNSPLHF. CDR3 DNA: TGTGCCAGCAGCTTAACCCTGGAGGGTAGGAATTCACCCCTCCACTTT. The gene calls are TRBV7-6 and TRBJ1-6; D remains unclear. The V end lost 2 bases, the J end lost 7 bases, and 15 bases lay between the germline ends. Looked up from germline, CDR1 is SGHVS and CDR2 is FNYEAQ. The CDR3 totals 16 residues.